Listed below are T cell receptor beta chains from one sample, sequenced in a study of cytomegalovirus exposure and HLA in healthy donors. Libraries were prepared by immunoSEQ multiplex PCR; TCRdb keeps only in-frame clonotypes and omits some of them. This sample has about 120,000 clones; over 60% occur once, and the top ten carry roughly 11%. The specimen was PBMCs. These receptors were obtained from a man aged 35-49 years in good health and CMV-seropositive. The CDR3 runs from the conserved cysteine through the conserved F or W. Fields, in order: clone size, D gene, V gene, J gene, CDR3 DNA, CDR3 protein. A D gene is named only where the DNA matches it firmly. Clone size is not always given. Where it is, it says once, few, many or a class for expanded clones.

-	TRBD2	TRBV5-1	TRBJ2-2	TGCGCCAGCAGCAAATCCGCGACTAGCGGGGGGGCTGGCGGGGAGCTGTTTTTT	CASSKSATSGGAGGELFF
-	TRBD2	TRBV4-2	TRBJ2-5	TGTGCCAGCAGCCGACTCCTAGCGGGGGACGAGACCCAGTACTTC	CASSRLLAGDETQYF
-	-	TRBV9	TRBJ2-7	TGTGCCAGCAGCGTAGGGCGGGGCGGGGTGGCCTACGAGCAGTACTTC	CASSVGRGGVAYEQYF
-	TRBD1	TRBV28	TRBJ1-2	TGTGCCGCTCGGACAGGGTTCTATGGCTACACCTTC	CAARTGFYGYTF
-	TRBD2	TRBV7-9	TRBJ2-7	TGTGCCAGCAGCCAATATAGCGGGGGCCGCTACGAGCAGTACTTC	CASSQYSGGRYEQYF
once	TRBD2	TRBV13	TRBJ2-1	TGTGCCAGCAGGAGCGGGGGGGCCGTTGGTGATGAGCAGTTCTTC	CASRSGGAVGDEQFF
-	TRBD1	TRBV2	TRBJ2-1	TGTGCCAGCCAATGGACAGGGGCAAACAATGAGCAGTTCTTC	CASQWTGANNEQFF
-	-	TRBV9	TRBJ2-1	TGTGCCAGCAGCCAGTGGGGGGGCATAGGGATCAATGAGCAGTTCTTC	CASSQWGGIGINEQFF
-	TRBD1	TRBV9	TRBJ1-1	TGTGCCAGCAGCGTAGGTTTACAGGGGGCTGAAGCTTTCTTT	CASSVGLQGAEAFF
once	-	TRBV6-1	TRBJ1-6	TGTGCCACCGACTTTTCGACAGGAAACGCGACACCCCTCCACTTT	CATDFSTGNATPLHF
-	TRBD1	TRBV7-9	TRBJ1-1	TGTGCCAGCAGCCTACAGGGGGGAAACACTGAAGCTTTCTTT	CASSLQGGNTEAFF
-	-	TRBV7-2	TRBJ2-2	TGTGCCAGCAGCGCCGCCCTCCAGGGGGGCACCGGGGAGCTGTTTTTT	CASSAALQGGTGELFF
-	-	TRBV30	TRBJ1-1	TGTGCCTGGAGTGTACTTTCCGCTAACACTGAAGCTTTCTTT	CAWSVLSANTEAFF
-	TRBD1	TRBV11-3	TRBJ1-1	TGTGCCAGCAGCTTGACAGGGCGGGTGACTGAAGCTTTCTTT	CASSLTGRVTEAFF
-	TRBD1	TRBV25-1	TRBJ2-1	TGTGCCAGCAGGGGGAGACAGGGGGCCTACAATGAGCAGTTCTTC	CASRGRQGAYNEQFF
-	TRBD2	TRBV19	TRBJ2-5	TGTGCCAGTAGTACCTCAGGGAGGGCGTACCAAGAGACCCAGTACTTC	CASSTSGRAYQETQYF
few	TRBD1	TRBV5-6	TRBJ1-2	TGTGCCAGCAGCTTCCAGACAGGGGGGGATGGCTACACCTTC	CASSFQTGGDGYTF
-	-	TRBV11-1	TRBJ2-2	TGTGCCAGCAGCCCCCAGGGTGGGGGGGCAAGCGCCGGGGAGCTGTTTTTT	CASSPQGGGASAGELFF
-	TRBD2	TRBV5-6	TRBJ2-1	TGTGCCAGCAGCTCCTGGGCGGCGGGGGGGACGGGTGAGCAGTTCTTC	CASSSWAAGGTGEQFF
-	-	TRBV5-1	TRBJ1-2	TGCGCCAGCAGCTTGGCCAGGGACTATGGCTACACCTTC	CASSLARDYGYTF
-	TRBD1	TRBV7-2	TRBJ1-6	TGTGCCAGCAGCGGACACAGGGGGTTGGATTCACCCCTCCACTTT	CASSGHRGLDSPLHF
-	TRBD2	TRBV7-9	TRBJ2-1	TGTGCCAGCAGCGACATAGGCGGGGGGCCGATTGAGCAGTTCTTC	CASSDIGGGPIEQFF
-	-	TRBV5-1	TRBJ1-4	TGCGCCAGCAGCTTGGAACCGGGTGACGAAAAACTGTTTTTT	CASSLEPGDEKLFF
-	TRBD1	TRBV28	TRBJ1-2	TGTGCCAGCAGTCCAACAGGGGCCTTGGATGGCTACACCTTC	CASSPTGALDGYTF
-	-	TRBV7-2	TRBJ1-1	TGTGCCAGCAGCCCAGGGCTTAACACTGAAGCTTTCTTT	CASSPGLNTEAFF
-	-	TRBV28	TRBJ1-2	TGTGCCACCATGGAGCAGGCGGGCGGCTACACCTTC	CATMEQAGGYTF
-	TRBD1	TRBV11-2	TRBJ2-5	TGTGCCAGCACCCCTTCCGGGGACAGGGTGGAGACCCAGTACTTC	CASTPSGDRVETQYF
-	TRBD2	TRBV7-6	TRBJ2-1	TGTGCCAGCAGCTTTCGGGCGGGGGGATCTGAGCAGTTCTTC	CASSFRAGGSEQFF
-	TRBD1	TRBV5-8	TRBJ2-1	TGTGCCAGCAGCTGGGGACAGGGTTTGAATGAGCAGTTCTTC	CASSWGQGLNEQFF
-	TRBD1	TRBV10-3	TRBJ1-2	TGTGCCCCCCCCAGCGGGACAGGGGTCGACTACACCTTC	CAPPSGTGVDYTF
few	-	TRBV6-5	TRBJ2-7	TGTGCCAGCAGCCGGACAGCCTCCTACGAGCAGTACTTC	CASSRTASYEQYF
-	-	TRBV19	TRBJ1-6	TGTGCCAGTAGTATCGCACAGGGAAATTATTCACCCCTCCACTTT	CASSIAQGNYSPLHF